The rows below give T cell receptor beta chains drawn from one sample of a study of cytomegalovirus exposure and HLA in healthy donors. Here immunoSEQ multiplex PCR was the method, and the copy in TCRdb shows in-frame clones only, minus some. The profile shows roughly 130,000 clones, approximately 85% of them singletons. The sample was PBMCs. The receptors were sampled from a boy between 10 and 17 years old in good health and CMV-seronegative. CDR3s include the opening cysteine and the closing phenylalanine or tryptophan. A D gene is named only where the DNA matches it firmly. Rows give clone size only sometimes, using once, few, many, or a class for an expanded clone.

D gene: NA; V gene: TRBV30; clone size: once; J gene: TRBJ1-1; CDR3 protein: CALAQGSFLDTEAFF; CDR3 DNA: TGTGCCCTGGCTCAGGGGTCGTTTTTAGACACTGAAGCTTTCTTT
D gene: NA; V gene: TRBV1; clone size: NA; J gene: TRBJ2-2; CDR3 protein: CTSSQEPPPGGELFF; CDR3 DNA: TGCACCAGCAGCCAAGAACCTCCGCCGGGCGGGGAGCTGTTTTTT
D gene: NA; V gene: TRBV11-3; clone size: few; J gene: TRBJ2-1; CDR3 protein: CASSLESTGLNEQFF; CDR3 DNA: TGTGCCAGCAGCTTAGAATCGACGGGGTTGAATGAGCAGTTCTTC
D gene: NA; V gene: TRBV6-1; clone size: NA; J gene: TRBJ1-2; CDR3 protein: CASRNREPNYGYPF; CDR3 DNA: TGTGCCAGCAGGAACAGGGAACCCAACTATGGCTACCCCTTC
D gene: TRBD2; V gene: TRBV29-1; clone size: NA; J gene: TRBJ2-5; CDR3 protein: CSAEWTSGSGVETQYF; CDR3 DNA: TGCAGCGCCGAGTGGACTAGCGGGAGTGGGGTAGAGACCCAGTACTTC
D gene: NA; V gene: TRBV12-5; clone size: NA; J gene: TRBJ1-1; CDR3 protein: CASGPPPNRDTEAFF; CDR3 DNA: TGTGCTAGTGGTCCACCCCCGAACAGGGATACTGAAGCTTTCTTT
D gene: NA; V gene: TRBV4-3; clone size: NA; J gene: TRBJ2-7; CDR3 protein: CASSHYSSSYEQYF; CDR3 DNA: TGCGCCAGCAGCCACTACTCAAGCTCCTACGAGCAGTACTTC
D gene: NA; V gene: TRBV7-9; clone size: NA; J gene: TRBJ2-7; CDR3 protein: CASSLAEGFHEQYF; CDR3 DNA: TGTGCCAGCAGCTTAGCGGAGGGTTTCCACGAGCAGTACTTC
D gene: NA; V gene: TRBV7-9; clone size: NA; J gene: TRBJ2-7; CDR3 protein: CASSQGETSYEQYF; CDR3 DNA: TGTGCCAGCAGTCAGGGAGAGACTAGCTACGAGCAGTACTTC
D gene: NA; V gene: TRBV30; clone size: NA; J gene: TRBJ2-5; CDR3 protein: CAWRLAETQYF; CDR3 DNA: TGTGCCTGGAGGCTAGCGGAGACCCAGTACTTC
D gene: TRBD1; V gene: TRBV5-4; clone size: NA; J gene: TRBJ2-1; CDR3 protein: CASSSRQGHEQFF; CDR3 DNA: TGTGCCAGCAGCTCCCGACAGGGACATGAGCAGTTCTTC
D gene: NA; V gene: TRBV4-2; clone size: NA; J gene: TRBJ2-3; CDR3 protein: CASSQGLNTDTQYF; CDR3 DNA: TGTGCCAGCAGCCAGGGACTTAACACAGATACGCAGTATTTT
D gene: NA; V gene: TRBV6-1; clone size: NA; J gene: TRBJ1-1; CDR3 protein: CASSFRGQNTEAFF; CDR3 DNA: TGTGCCAGCAGTTTTCGGGGACAGAACACTGAAGCTTTCTTT
D gene: TRBD2; V gene: TRBV4-1; clone size: NA; J gene: TRBJ2-7; CDR3 protein: CATRTSGIFTDEQYF; CDR3 DNA: TGCGCCACCCGGACTAGCGGGATCTTCACCGACGAGCAGTACTTC
D gene: NA; V gene: TRBV5-6; clone size: NA; J gene: TRBJ2-5; CDR3 protein: CASSSDRTYQETQYF; CDR3 DNA: TGTGCCAGCAGCTCTGATCGGACATACCAAGAGACCCAGTACTTC
D gene: TRBD2; V gene: TRBV2; clone size: once; J gene: TRBJ2-3; CDR3 protein: CASTRLAGGRTNTDTQYF; CDR3 DNA: TGTGCCAGCACTCGTCTAGCGGGGGGGCGGACGAACACAGATACGCAGTATTTT
D gene: NA; V gene: TRBV19; clone size: NA; J gene: TRBJ1-6; CDR3 protein: CASSMGLTEASYSPLHF; CDR3 DNA: TGTGCCAGTAGTATGGGCCTGACAGAAGCGAGTTATTCACCCCTCCACTTT
D gene: TRBD2; V gene: TRBV5-6; clone size: few; J gene: TRBJ2-7; CDR3 protein: CASSLSLAGYEQYF; CDR3 DNA: TGTGCCAGCAGCTTGAGTCTAGCGGGCTACGAGCAGTACTTC
D gene: NA; V gene: TRBV19; clone size: NA; J gene: TRBJ1-6; CDR3 protein: CASSVLNSPLHF; CDR3 DNA: TGTGCCAGTAGTGTCCTAAATTCACCCCTCCACTTT
D gene: TRBD1; V gene: TRBV28; clone size: once; J gene: TRBJ1-5; CDR3 protein: CASSLQGTQPQHF; CDR3 DNA: TGTGCCAGCAGTCTACAGGGGACTCAGCCCCAGCATTTT
D gene: TRBD1; V gene: TRBV5-8; clone size: NA; J gene: TRBJ2-2; CDR3 protein: CASSLGQGNTGELFF; CDR3 DNA: TGTGCCAGCAGCTTGGGACAGGGGAACACCGGGGAGCTGTTTTTT
D gene: TRBD2; V gene: TRBV9; clone size: NA; J gene: TRBJ2-1; CDR3 protein: CASSGLAGVSYNEQFF; CDR3 DNA: TGTGCCAGCAGCGGACTAGCGGGGGTATCCTACAATGAGCAGTTCTTC
D gene: TRBD1; V gene: TRBV7-2; clone size: once; J gene: TRBJ1-4; CDR3 protein: CASSAPGQLNEKLFF; CDR3 DNA: TGTGCCAGCAGCGCACCGGGACAGCTTAATGAAAAACTGTTTTTT
D gene: TRBD1; V gene: TRBV29-1; clone size: NA; J gene: TRBJ1-2; CDR3 protein: CSVRPRGAYGYTF; CDR3 DNA: TGCAGCGTGCGCCCCAGGGGGGCCTATGGCTACACCTTC
D gene: NA; V gene: TRBV6-5; clone size: NA; J gene: TRBJ1-1; CDR3 protein: CASSYGRDGNTEAFF; CDR3 DNA: TGTGCCAGCAGTTACGGGCGGGACGGGAACACTGAAGCTTTCTTT
D gene: TRBD1; V gene: TRBV7-9; clone size: NA; J gene: TRBJ1-5; CDR3 protein: CASTIFMDRNERPQHF; CDR3 DNA: TGTGCCAGCACAATCTTTATGGACAGGAACGAGCGGCCCCAGCATTTT
D gene: NA; V gene: TRBV7-8; clone size: NA; J gene: TRBJ1-1; CDR3 protein: CASSLGGSPEAFF; CDR3 DNA: TGTGCCAGCAGCTTAGGAGGGAGCCCCGAAGCTTTCTTT
D gene: NA; V gene: TRBV27; clone size: NA; J gene: TRBJ1-1; CDR3 protein: CASSSPVRSNTEAFF; CDR3 DNA: TGTGCCAGCAGTTCCCCCGTCAGGTCGAACACTGAAGCTTTCTTT
D gene: NA; V gene: TRBV5-5; clone size: NA; J gene: TRBJ2-7; CDR3 protein: CASSLVEAFSYEQYF; CDR3 DNA: TGTGCCAGCAGCTTGGTGGAGGCCTTCTCCTACGAGCAGTACTTC
D gene: TRBD2; V gene: TRBV7-7; clone size: NA; J gene: TRBJ2-3; CDR3 protein: CASSRGLAGVIDTQYF; CDR3 DNA: TGTGCCAGCAGCCGAGGACTAGCGGGGGTCATTGATACGCAGTATTTT
D gene: TRBD1; V gene: TRBV13; clone size: NA; J gene: TRBJ1-5; CDR3 protein: CASSLQGGQPQHF; CDR3 DNA: TGTGCCAGCAGCTTACAGGGGGGTCAGCCCCAGCATTTT
D gene: NA; V gene: TRBV7-2; clone size: few; J gene: TRBJ2-1; CDR3 protein: CAISNPGLPHNEQFF; CDR3 DNA: TGTGCCATCTCTAATCCGGGACTCCCGCACAATGAGCAGTTCTTC